This paragraph covers one TCR beta chain sequence. This sample is part of a study of glioma-infiltrating T cells. In the study overall: Sequencing aimed for about 4.5- to 10-fold coverage of roughly one million peripheral T cells.

TCR alpha and beta CDR3 regions were amplified from RNA using iRepertoire nested multiplex PCR. Tissue mRNA or PBMC total RNA, roughly 100-400 ng, went into one-step reverse transcription and amplification. One entry per CDR3 protein, called by TCRdb with MiXCR from the multiplex PCR reads. The sample lists about 400,000 distinct CDR3 sequences, roughly two fifths occurring once. This TCR was sampled from a human donor with low-grade glioma or glioblastoma, undergoing nonglioma brain surgery, or in good health (not recorded which). Sequencing was performed on glioma tissue, nonneoplastic brain tissue, or PBMCs (not recorded which).

The DNA for the CDR3 is TGCGCCAGCAGCCAAGCGAGTGGAAGGGACATTCAGTACTTC. Protein sequence: CASSQASGRDIQYF. V and J are TRBV4-1 and TRBJ2-4; no reliable D call. From germline, CDR1 is MGHRA and CDR2 YSYEKL. Trimming took 1 base from V and 8 from J, leaving 12 bases between them. This CDR3 contains 14 residues.